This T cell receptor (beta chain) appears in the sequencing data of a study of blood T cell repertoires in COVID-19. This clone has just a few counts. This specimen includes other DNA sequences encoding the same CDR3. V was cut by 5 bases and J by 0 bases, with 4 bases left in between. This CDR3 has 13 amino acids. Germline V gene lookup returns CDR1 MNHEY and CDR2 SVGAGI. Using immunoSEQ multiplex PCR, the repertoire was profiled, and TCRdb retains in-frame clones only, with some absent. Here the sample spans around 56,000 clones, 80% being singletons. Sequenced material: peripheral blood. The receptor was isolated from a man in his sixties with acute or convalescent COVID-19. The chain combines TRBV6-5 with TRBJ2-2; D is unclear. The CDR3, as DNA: TGTGCCAGCAGTACGGCGAACACCGGGGAGCTGTTTTTT. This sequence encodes CASSTANTGELFF.